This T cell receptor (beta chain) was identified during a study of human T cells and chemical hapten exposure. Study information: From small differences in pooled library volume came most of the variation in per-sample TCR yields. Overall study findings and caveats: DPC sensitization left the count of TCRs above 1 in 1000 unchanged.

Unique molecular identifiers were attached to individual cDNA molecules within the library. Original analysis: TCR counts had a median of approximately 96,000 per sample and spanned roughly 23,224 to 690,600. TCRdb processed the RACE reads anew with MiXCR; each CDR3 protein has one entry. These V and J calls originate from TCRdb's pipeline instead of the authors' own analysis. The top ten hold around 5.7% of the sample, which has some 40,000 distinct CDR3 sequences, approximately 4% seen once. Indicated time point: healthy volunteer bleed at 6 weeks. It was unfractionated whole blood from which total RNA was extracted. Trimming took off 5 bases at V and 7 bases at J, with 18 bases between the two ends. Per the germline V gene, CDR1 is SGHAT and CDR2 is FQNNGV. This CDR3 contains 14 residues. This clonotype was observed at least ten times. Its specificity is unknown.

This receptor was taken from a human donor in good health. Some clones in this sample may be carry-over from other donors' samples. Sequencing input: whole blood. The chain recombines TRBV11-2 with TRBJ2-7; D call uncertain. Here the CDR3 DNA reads TGTGCCAGCAGCCCCCAGCGCTTTTTAACGGAGCAGTACTTC. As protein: CASSPQRFLTEQYF.